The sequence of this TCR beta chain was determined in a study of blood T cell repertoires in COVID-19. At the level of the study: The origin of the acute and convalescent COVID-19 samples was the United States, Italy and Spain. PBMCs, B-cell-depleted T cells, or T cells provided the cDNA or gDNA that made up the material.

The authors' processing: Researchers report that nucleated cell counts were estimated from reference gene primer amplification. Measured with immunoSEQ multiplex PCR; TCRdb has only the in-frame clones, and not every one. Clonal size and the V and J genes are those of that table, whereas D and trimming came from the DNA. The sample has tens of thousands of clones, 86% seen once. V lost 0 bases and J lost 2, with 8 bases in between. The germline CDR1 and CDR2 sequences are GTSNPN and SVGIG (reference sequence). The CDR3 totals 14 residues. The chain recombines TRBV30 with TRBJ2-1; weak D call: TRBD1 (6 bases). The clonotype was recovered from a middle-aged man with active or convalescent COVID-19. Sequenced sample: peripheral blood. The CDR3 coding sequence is TGTGCCTGGAGTGTATGGGGGCCCTACAATGAGCAGTTCTTC. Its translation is CAWSVWGPYNEQFF.